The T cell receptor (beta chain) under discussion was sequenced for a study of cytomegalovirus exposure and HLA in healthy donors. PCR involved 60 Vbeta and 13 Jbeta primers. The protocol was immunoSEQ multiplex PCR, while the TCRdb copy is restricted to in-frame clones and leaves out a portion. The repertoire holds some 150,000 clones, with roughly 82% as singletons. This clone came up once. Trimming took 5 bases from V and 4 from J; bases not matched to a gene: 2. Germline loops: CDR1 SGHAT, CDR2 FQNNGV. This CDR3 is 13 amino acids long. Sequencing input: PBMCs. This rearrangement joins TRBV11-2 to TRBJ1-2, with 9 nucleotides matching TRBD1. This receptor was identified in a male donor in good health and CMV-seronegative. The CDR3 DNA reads TGTGCCAGCAGCCTGACAGGGGGCTATGGCTACACCTTC. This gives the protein CASSLTGGYGYTF.